This T cell receptor beta chain came from a study of beta chain features in type 1 diabetes. This CDR3 has 15 residues. Deletions cut 1 base from V and 5 bases from J, with 15 bases between. Per the germline V gene, CDR1 is SEHNR and CDR2 is FQNEAQ (reference sequence). Expressed TCRB transcripts were sequenced because the isolated RNA had all been reverse transcribed beforehand. Profiled with immunoSEQ multiplex PCR; TCRdb holds only in-frame clones, not every one. The table records a few hundred thousand clones, 25% to 35% of them present only once. Sequenced: central memory CD4+ T cells from blood. The sequence derives from a man under 40 in good health. The gene calls are TRBV7-9 and TRBJ2-7; weak D call: TRBD2 (5 bases). The CDR3 coding sequence is TGTGCCAGCAGCTTAGTGGCGGGTAGCGAGAACGAGCAGTACTTC. Amino acids: CASSLVAGSENEQYF.